This TCR beta chain was observed in a study of cytomegalovirus exposure and HLA in healthy donors. CDR1 and CDR2 (germline): LNHDA, SQIVND (reference sequence). The CDR3 runs to 16 residues. Losses at the gene ends were 2 bases for V and 4 bases for J; bases not matched to a gene: 6. 60 Vbeta and 13 Jbeta primers were used in PCR. Only in-frame clones appear in the TCRdb table, and some are missing; sequencing was by immunoSEQ multiplex PCR. The sample includes some 90,000 clones, 80% to 85% of them seen just once. The chain has TRBV19 and TRBJ2-1; the match to TRBD2 covers 9 bases. What was sequenced was PBMCs. The receptor was derived from a woman between 65 and 79 years old in good health and CMV-seropositive. Here the CDR3 reads CASSITAGGLYNEQFF. The CDR3 bases are TGTGCCAGTAGTATAACAGCGGGAGGCCTTTACAATGAGCAGTTCTTC. Together with reference TRBV19 and TRBJ2-1, the CDR3 gives the full variable domain: DGGITQSPKYLFRKEGQNVTLSCEQNLNHDAMYWYRQDPGQGLRLIYYSQIVNDFQKGDIAEGYSVSREKKESFPLTVTSAQKNPTAFYLCASSITAGGLYNEQFFGPGTRLTVL.